This entry lists 28 T cell receptor beta chains sequenced from one sample in a study of control samples from healthy donors and cancer patients (TCRdb year 2020). The method behind the library was the immunoSEQ multiplex PCR assay. Drawn from immuneACCESS, this table holds only the in-frame rearrangements with V and J called that TCRdb kept. Clones are partly lost; checked studies trace under half to an unresolved V gene and leave the rest unexplained. Present in this sample are over 110,000 clones, about nine tenths of which were seen just once. Together, the top ten hold over 9% of the sample. The specimen was blood. These TCRs come from a man aged 25 to 40 in good health.

This rearrangement joins TRBV2 to TRBJ1-3; D unclear. The germline gives CDR1 SNHLY, CDR2 FYNNEI. This CDR3 has 15 amino acids. V lost 3 bases and J 0 bases, leaving 9 bases between the germline ends. CDR3 bases: TGTGCCAGCAGTGACGACCACCTCTCTGGAAACACCATATATTTT. Translation: CASSDDHLSGNTIYF.

The chain employs TRBV5-6 and TRBJ2-7; 12 bases line up with TRBD2. The CDR3 is made up of 16 amino acids. Trimming took 1 base from V and 9 from J; bases not matched to a gene: 11. Germline CDR1 is SGHDT and CDR2 is YYEEEE. CDR3 in DNA: TGTGCCAGCAGCTTGCGGCGGCTAGCGGGAGGGCCCGGGCAGTACTTC. Its translation is CASSLRRLAGGPGQYF.

The V and J genes are TRBV7-9 and TRBJ2-7; no definite D call. The germline V gene encodes CDR1 SEHNR and CDR2 FQNEAQ (reference sequence). Trimming pared 6 bases from V and 3 bases from J, leaving 12 bases between. CDR3 length equals 13 residues. This CDR3 is CASSLGIDYEQYF. DNA of the CDR3: TGTGCCAGCAGTTTGGGGATTGACTACGAGCAGTACTTC.

The V call is TRBV21-1, the J call TRBJ2-1; the table's D call TRBD2 went unverified against the DNA. TRBV21-1 is designated a pseudogene. CDR3 length: 19 amino acids. The CDR3 nucleotides read TGTGCCAGCGAAGCAAAGAGGATCCGACCCGGACTAGCTCGGGATGAGCAGTTCTTC. The encoded protein is CASEAKRIRPGLARDEQFF.

The CDR3 DNA is TGTGCCAGCTCACGACTTTTTGGACAGGGGGCGCGGGGGAGCAATCAGCCCCAGCATTTT. It yields the protein CASSRLFGQGARGSNQPQHF. The rearrangement links TRBV18 to TRBJ1-5, with 11 bases that match TRBD1. The CDR3 runs to 20 residues. Germline V gives CDR1 KGHSH, CDR2 LQKENI. The V segment lost 4 bases and the J segment 1 base; nucleotides outside the gene matches: 15.

This sequence joins TRBV11-3 and TRBJ2-3; unclear D gene. The CDR3 has 15 residues. The germline CDR1 and CDR2 sequences are SGHNT and YENEEA. V was cut by 1 base and J by 0 bases, with 8 bases left in between. Here the CDR3 reads CASSLGVFSTDTQYF. CDR3 DNA: TGTGCCAGCAGCTTAGGGGTTTTTAGCACAGATACGCAGTATTTT.

The rearrangement uses TRBV7-2 and TRBJ2-2; maybe TRBD2 (6 bases). V was shortened by 4 bases and J by 0 bases, with 12 bases between the two germline ends. Germline CDR1 and CDR2: SGHTA and FQGNSA. CDR3 size: 16 residues. CDR3 DNA: TGTGCCAGCAGCTCACAAATAGCGGCGAACACCGGGGAGCTGTTTTTT. Amino acids: CASSSQIAANTGELFF.

In this sample, this clone turned up a few times. This chain connects TRBV10-1 to TRBJ1-1, with D tentatively TRBD1 (6 bases). The CDR3 contains 17 residues. Germline loops: CDR1 WNHNN, CDR2 SYGVQD (reference sequence). Trimming took 2 bases from V and 3 from J, leaving 19 bases between them. The CDR3: CASSEPPYRVPDTEAFF. The CDR3 DNA sequence: TGCGCCAGCAGTGAGCCACCCTACAGGGTACCCGACACTGAAGCTTTCTTT.

The chain links TRBV4-1 to TRBJ2-3; 10 bases align to TRBD2. Germline CDR1 MGHRA, CDR2 YSYEKL. V was clipped by 6 bases and J by 3 bases; unmatched bases: 12. CDR3 length: 17 residues. This chain's CDR3 is CASSRLQLAGVTDTQYF. The CDR3 region has the DNA TGCGCCAGCAGTCGACTTCAGCTAGCGGGAGTAACAGATACGCAGTATTTT.

The genes are TRBV30 and TRBJ1-1, with 7 bases lining up with TRBD1. V lost 3 bases and J lost 1; bases outside the gene matches: 14. The CDR3 covers 17 residues. Germline CDR1 and CDR2: GTSNPN and SVGIG (reference sequence). CDR3 DNA sequence: TGTGCCTGGAGCCCGGACAGGACGGAAACTTGGAACACTGAAGCTTTCTTT. Protein product: CAWSPDRTETWNTEAFF.

This clone was picked up one time. This chain uses TRBV5-8 with TRBJ2-7; D may match TRBD1 or TRBD2 (5 bases each). Trimming stripped 6 bases from V and 3 bases from J, with 16 bases between. This CDR3 has 14 residues. The germline CDR1 and CDR2 sequences are SGHTS and YDEGEE. The CDR3 sequence is CASKHRDPLYEQYF. Here the CDR3 DNA reads TGTGCCAGCAAACACCGGGACCCTCTCTACGAGCAGTACTTC.

V is TRBV11-1 and J is TRBJ2-5; D ambiguous. CDR1 is SGHAT and CDR2 is FQDESV in the germline V gene (reference sequence). The germline V and J ends were trimmed by 5 bases and 2 bases, with 15 bases remaining between them. This CDR3 comprises 15 residues. The CDR3 sequence: CASSLRLAVQETQYF. The CDR3 DNA follows: TGTGCCAGCAGCCTACGACTGGCGGTTCAAGAGACCCAGTACTTC. Full variable domain (rest looked up from reference TRBV11-1 and TRBJ2-5): EAEVAQSPRYKITEKSQAVAFWCDPISGHATLYWYRQILGQGPELLVQFQDESVVDDSQLPKDRFSAERLKGVDSTLKIQPAELGDSAMYLCASSLRLAVQETQYFGPGTRLLVL.

The chain has TRBV9 and TRBJ1-1; D perhaps matches TRBD1 (6 bases). Trimming pared 0 bases from V and 2 bases from J, leaving 11 bases between. The CDR3 extends over 15 amino acids. Germline CDR1 and CDR2: SGDLS and YYNGEE. CDR3 sequence reads: CASSVGARGNTEAFF. The CDR3 bases are TGTGCCAGCAGCGTAGGGGCCAGGGGAAACACTGAAGCTTTCTTT.

This rearrangement joins TRBV3-1 (or the pseudogene TRBV3-2) to TRBJ1-3; D call uncertain. The length of the CDR3 is 15 residues. V shed 0 bases and J shed 2 bases, with 8 bases lying between them. Germline values: CDR1 LGHDT, CDR2 YNNKEL (reference sequence). CDR3 DNA: TGTGCCAGCAGCCAAGAGACACGAACTGGAAACACCATATATTTT. This translates into CASSQETRTGNTIYF.

The rearrangement uses TRBV6-5 and TRBJ2-2; a weak D match, TRBD2 (6 bases). Germline CDR1 is MNHEY and CDR2 is SVGAGI. The CDR3 spans 14 residues. V lost 5 bases and J lost 3, with 10 bases in between. The chain's CDR3 is CASSSGQDTGELFF. The CDR3 DNA follows: TGTGCCAGCAGTAGCGGGCAGGACACCGGGGAGCTGTTTTTT.

The CDR3 DNA is TGTGCCAGCAGTTACTCGATCTTTTTCGGCACAGATACGCAGTATTTT. This sequence encodes CASSYSIFFGTDTQYF. V gene TRBV6-5 combines with J gene TRBJ2-3, with no clear D. The length of the CDR3 is 16 residues. Germline lookup yields CDR1 MNHEY and CDR2 SVGAGI. Trimming shortened V by 0 bases and J by 1 base, and 11 bases separated the two germline ends.

The rearrangement links TRBV5-5 to TRBJ1-4; TRBD1 matches 7 bases. The CDR3 totals 13 residues. Germline CDR1 reads SGHKS; CDR2 reads YYEKEE (reference sequence). V dropped 7 bases and J dropped 7; count of bases not matched to a gene: 7. Here the CDR3 reads CASGRQGGEKLFF. CDR3 sequence (DNA): TGTGCCAGCGGAAGACAGGGTGGTGAAAAACTGTTTTTT. The entire variable domain, with the rest obtained from reference TRBV5-5 and TRBJ1-4, is as follows: DAGVTQSPTHLIKTRGQQVTLRCSPISGHKSVSWYQQVLGQGPQFIFQYYEKEERGRGNFPDRFSARQFPNYSSELNVNALLLGDSALYLCASGRQGGEKLFFGSGTQLSVL.

The genes are TRBV9 and TRBJ1-4, with TRBD1 matching over 9 bases. V gave up 3 bases and J gave up 4 bases; unmatched junction bases: 10. Germline V gene data show CDR1 as SGDLS and CDR2 as YYNGEE. This CDR3 comprises 17 residues. DNA for the CDR3: TGTGCCAGCAGCGCCGGGACAGGGAGAGGGGTTAATGAAAAACTGTTTTTT. Its protein is CASSAGTGRGVNEKLFF.

This clone occurred once. The rearrangement uses TRBV15 and TRBJ1-1; possibly TRBD1 for D (5 bases). Germline V lookup: CDR1 LNHNV, CDR2 YYDKDF (reference sequence). The CDR3 is 15 residues long. The ends were cut back, 2 bases at V and 0 bases at J, with 10 bases in the middle. The chain's CDR3 is CATSRPGSMNTEAFF. The CDR3 coding sequence is TGTGCCACCAGCAGACCAGGGAGCATGAACACTGAAGCTTTCTTT.

This sequence joins TRBV7-8 and TRBJ1-2; no clear D. The ends were cut back, 0 bases at V and 4 bases at J, with 9 bases in the middle. This CDR3 is 14 amino acids long. Per the germline V gene, CDR1 is SGHVS and CDR2 is FQNEAQ. CDR3 nucleotides: TGTGCCAGCAGCTTAGCTTCTGGCGGCTATGGCTACACCTTC. Translated, it gives CASSLASGGYGYTF.

The chain couples TRBV15 to TRBJ2-1; D unresolved. The CDR3 length is 13 residues. The V gene lost 0 bases and the J gene lost 9 bases, with 9 bases spanning the gap. The germline V gene encodes CDR1 LNHNV and CDR2 YYDKDF (reference sequence). The CDR3 DNA follows: TGTGCCACCAGCAGAGATCATGGCGCTGAGCAGTTCTTC. This gives the protein CATSRDHGAEQFF.

CDR3 bases: TGCGCCAGCAGCCAAGATGGTGGAGGGGTTGAGCAGTTCTTC. Translating gives CASSQDGGGVEQFF. The chain joins TRBV4-3 to TRBJ2-1; D is possibly TRBD2 (6 bases). Germline CDR1 LGHNA, CDR2 YSLEER. V shed 0 bases and J shed 9 bases, with 12 bases lying between them. The CDR3 totals 14 residues.

In DNA form, the CDR3 reads TGCAGCCCCCTCGGGCTTAGTGCAAATTCACCCCTCCACTTT. It is translated as CSPLGLSANSPLHF. The chain joins TRBV29-1 to TRBJ1-6; D gene uncertain. The CDR3 contains 14 residues. Trimming took 8 bases from V and 7 from J, leaving 18 bases between them. Germline-derived CDR1 and CDR2 are SQVTM and ANQGSEA.

This chain joins TRBV3-1 (or the pseudogene TRBV3-2) and TRBJ2-7; no clear D. The CDR3 spans 12 residues. Germline lookup yields CDR1 LGHDT and CDR2 YNNKEL (reference sequence). The V end lost 1 base, the J end lost 2 bases, and 3 bases lay between the germline ends. The CDR3 sequence is CASSQATYEQYF. The CDR3 DNA reads as TGTGCCAGCAGCCAAGCTACCTACGAGCAGTACTTC.

V is TRBV6-6 and J is TRBJ1-4, with 12 positions matching TRBD1. This CDR3 has 14 residues. CDR1 is MNHNY, CDR2 SVGAGI, per germline (reference sequence). Losses at the gene ends were 6 bases for V and 7 bases for J; bases not matched to a gene: 3. As DNA, the CDR3 is TGTGCCAGCAGGGGACAGGGGGCGCTTGAAAAACTGTTTTTT. Translated, it gives CASRGQGALEKLFF.

The chain combines TRBV6-5 with TRBJ1-1, with a possible D match to TRBD1 (5 bases). The CDR3 length is 12 residues. The germline V and J ends were trimmed by 4 bases and 7 bases, with 10 bases remaining between them. Per the germline V gene, CDR1 is MNHEY and CDR2 is SVGAGI. The CDR3 DNA reads TGTGCCAGCAGTTCCGGGGCCGTTGAAGCTTTCTTT. This sequence encodes CASSSGAVEAFF.

V gene TRBV18 combines with J gene TRBJ2-5; 8 nucleotides match TRBD1. CDR1 and CDR2 from the germline V gene are KGHSH and LQKENI. V trimming: 2 bases; J trimming: 1 base; junction bases outside the gene matches: 3. This CDR3 contains 15 residues. As DNA, the CDR3 is TGTGCCAGCTCACCAGGAGGACAGGGCCAAGAGACCCAGTACTTC. It codes for CASSPGGQGQETQYF. Combining the CDR3 with reference TRBV18 and TRBJ2-5 gives the whole variable domain NAGVMQNPRHLVRRRGQEARLRCSPMKGHSHVYWYRQLPEEGLKFMVYLQKENIIDESGMPKERFSAEFPKEGPSILRIQQVVRGDSAAYFCASSPGGQGQETQYFGPGTRLLVL.

A word on this clone: Within the sample, other DNA sequences also encode this same CDR3. The chain uses TRBV28 and TRBJ2-3; no definite D call. V lost 4 bases, J lost 2 bases, and 4 bases lay in between. CDR3 length: 12 amino acids. Germline assignment: CDR1 MDHEN and CDR2 SYDVKM. The CDR3 reads CASSSTTDTQYF. The CDR3 DNA follows: TGTGCCAGCAGTTCTACCACAGATACGCAGTATTTT.